This T cell receptor (beta chain) is from a study of beta chain features in type 1 diabetes. This clone has just a few counts. Expressed TCRB transcripts were sequenced because the entire RNA isolate underwent reverse transcription. Data came from immunoSEQ multiplex PCR; TCRdb stores just in-frame clones and leaves some out. In the table there are about 290,000 clones, around 7.8% of which are singletons. The CDR3 covers 15 residues. J lost 4 bases, V lost 7 bases, and 12 bases had no gene match. CDR1 and CDR2 from the germline V gene are SGHKS and YYEKEE (reference sequence). This chain uses TRBV5-5 with TRBJ1-2, with TRBD1 matching 8 bases. This TCR derives from a woman under 30 in good health. Sample: central memory CD4+ T cells from blood. CDR3 residues: CASAWNQGASYGYTF. The CDR3 nucleotides read TGTGCCAGCGCTTGGAATCAGGGGGCTAGCTATGGCTACACCTTC.